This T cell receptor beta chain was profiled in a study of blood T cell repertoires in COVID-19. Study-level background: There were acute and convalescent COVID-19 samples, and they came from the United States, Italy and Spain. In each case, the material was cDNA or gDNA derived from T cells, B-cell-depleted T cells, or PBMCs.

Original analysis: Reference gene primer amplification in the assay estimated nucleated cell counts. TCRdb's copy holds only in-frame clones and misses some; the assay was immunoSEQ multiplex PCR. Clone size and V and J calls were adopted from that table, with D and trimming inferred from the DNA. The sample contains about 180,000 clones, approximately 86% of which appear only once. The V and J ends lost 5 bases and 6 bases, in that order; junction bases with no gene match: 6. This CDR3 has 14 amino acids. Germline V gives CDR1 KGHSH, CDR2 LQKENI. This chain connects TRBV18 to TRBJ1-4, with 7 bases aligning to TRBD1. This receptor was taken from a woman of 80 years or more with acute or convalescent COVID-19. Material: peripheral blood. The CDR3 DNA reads TGTGCCAGCTCAGCCCCCGGGACAGATGAAAAACTGTTTTTT. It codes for CASSAPGTDEKLFF. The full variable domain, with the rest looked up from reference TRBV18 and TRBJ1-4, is NAGVMQNPRHLVRRRGQEARLRCSPMKGHSHVYWYRQLPEEGLKFMVYLQKENIIDESGMPKERFSAEFPKEGPSILRIQQVVRGDSAAYFCASSAPGTDEKLFFGSGTQLSVL.